Only a few counts were recorded for the clone carrying this T cell receptor beta chain. The antigen is undetermined. Prepared TCR beta cDNA libraries contained unique molecular identifiers. Input of roughly 0.9 to 11 million T cells yielded around 500,000 cDNA molecules. Via MiXCR, TCRdb re-called the PCR reads, giving one row per CDR3 protein. The sample holds roughly 400,000 distinct CDR3 sequences; approximately 37% are singletons and the top ten take approximately 7.1%. This sample is part of a study of post-analysis software for immune sequencing data. Whole-study results and caveats: Relative to controls, patients had about five TRBV segments at higher frequency, with TRBV5-6, TRBV5-1 and TRBV20-1 among these.

Per germline, CDR1 SGHRS and CDR2 YFSETQ. V was pared by 4 bases and J by 0 bases, with 3 bases of the junction left unmatched. This CDR3 contains 14 residues. The sequence derives from a girl aged 2-10 years with multiple sclerosis. The chain combines TRBV5-1 with TRBJ2-7, with 8 nucleotides matching TRBD2. The sequencing sample was made of blood. The CDR3 bases are TGCGCCAGCAGCGAGACTAGCGACTCCTACGAGCAGTACTTC. Protein sequence: CASSETSDSYEQYF.